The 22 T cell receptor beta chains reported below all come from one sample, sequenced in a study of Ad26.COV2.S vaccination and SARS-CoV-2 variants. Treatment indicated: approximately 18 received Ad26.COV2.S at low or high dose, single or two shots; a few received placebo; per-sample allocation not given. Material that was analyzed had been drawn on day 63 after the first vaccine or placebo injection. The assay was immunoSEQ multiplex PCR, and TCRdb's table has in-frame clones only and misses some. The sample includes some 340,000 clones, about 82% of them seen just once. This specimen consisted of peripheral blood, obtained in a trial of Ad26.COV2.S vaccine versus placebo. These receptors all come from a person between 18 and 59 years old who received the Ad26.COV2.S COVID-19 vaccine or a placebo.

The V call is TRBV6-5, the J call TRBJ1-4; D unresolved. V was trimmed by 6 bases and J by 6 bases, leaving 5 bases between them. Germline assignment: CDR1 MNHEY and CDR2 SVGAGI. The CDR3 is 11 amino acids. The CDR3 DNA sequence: TGTGCCAGCAGGAGAGATGAAAAACTGTTTTTT. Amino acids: CASRRDEKLFF.

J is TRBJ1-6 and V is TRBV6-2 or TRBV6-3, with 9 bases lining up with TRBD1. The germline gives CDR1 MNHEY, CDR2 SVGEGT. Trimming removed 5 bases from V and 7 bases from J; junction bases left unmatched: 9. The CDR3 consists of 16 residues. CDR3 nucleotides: TGTGCCAGCAGTCGGGACAGGGCCCCTACCAATTCACCCCTCCACTTT. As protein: CASSRDRAPTNSPLHF.

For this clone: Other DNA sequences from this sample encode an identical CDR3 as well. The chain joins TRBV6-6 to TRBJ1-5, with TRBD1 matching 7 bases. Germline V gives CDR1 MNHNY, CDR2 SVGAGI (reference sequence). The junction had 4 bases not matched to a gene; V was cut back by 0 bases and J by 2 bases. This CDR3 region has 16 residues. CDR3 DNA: TGTGCCAGCAGTTACTCCAGAGACAGGGGCAATCAGCCCCAGCATTTT. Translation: CASSYSRDRGNQPQHF.

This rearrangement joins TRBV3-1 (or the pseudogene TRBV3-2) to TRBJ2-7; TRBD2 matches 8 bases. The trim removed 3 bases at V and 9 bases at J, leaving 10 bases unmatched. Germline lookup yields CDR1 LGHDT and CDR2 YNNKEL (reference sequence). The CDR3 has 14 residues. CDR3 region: CASSHRDTGGSQYF. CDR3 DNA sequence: TGTGCCAGCAGCCACCGGGACACGGGAGGGTCGCAGTACTTC.

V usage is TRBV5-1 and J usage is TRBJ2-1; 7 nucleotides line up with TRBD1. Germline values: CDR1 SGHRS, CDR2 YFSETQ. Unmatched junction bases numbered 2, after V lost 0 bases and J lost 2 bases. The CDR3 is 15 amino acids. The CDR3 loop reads CASSLEGTAYNEQFF. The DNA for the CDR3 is TGCGCCAGCAGCTTGGAAGGGACAGCCTACAATGAGCAGTTCTTC.

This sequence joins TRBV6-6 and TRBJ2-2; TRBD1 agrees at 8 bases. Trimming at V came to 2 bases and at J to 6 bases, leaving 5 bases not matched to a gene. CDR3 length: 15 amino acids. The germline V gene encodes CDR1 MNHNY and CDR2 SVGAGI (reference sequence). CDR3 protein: CASSYSQGAAGELFF. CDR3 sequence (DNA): TGTGCCAGCAGTTACAGTCAGGGGGCAGCCGGGGAGCTGTTTTTT.

This CDR3 reads CASSHSLSDTQYF. The CDR3 DNA sequence: TGTGCCAGCAGCCATTCCCTCTCAGATACGCAGTATTTT. The rearrangement uses TRBV14 and TRBJ2-3, with D hard to call. CDR1 and CDR2 from the germline V gene are SGHDN and FVKESK. Trimming took off 3 bases at V and 4 bases at J, with 8 bases between the two ends. The CDR3 runs to 13 residues.

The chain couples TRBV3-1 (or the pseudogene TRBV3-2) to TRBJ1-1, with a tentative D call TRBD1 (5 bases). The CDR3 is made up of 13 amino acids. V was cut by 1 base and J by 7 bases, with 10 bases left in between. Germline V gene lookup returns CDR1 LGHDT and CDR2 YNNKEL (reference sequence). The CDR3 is CASSQGQKIEAFF. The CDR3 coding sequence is TGTGCCAGCAGCCAAGGACAGAAAATTGAAGCTTTCTTT.

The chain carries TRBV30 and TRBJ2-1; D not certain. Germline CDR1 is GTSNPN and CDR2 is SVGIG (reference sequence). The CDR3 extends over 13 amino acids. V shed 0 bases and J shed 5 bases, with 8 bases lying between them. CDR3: CAWSVYGHNEQFF. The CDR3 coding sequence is TGTGCCTGGAGTGTCTATGGACACAATGAGCAGTTCTTC.

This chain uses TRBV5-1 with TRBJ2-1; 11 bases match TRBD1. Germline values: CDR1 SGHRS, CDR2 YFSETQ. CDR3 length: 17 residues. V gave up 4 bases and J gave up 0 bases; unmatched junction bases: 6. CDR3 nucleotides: TGCGCCAGCAGCCCCGGGACAGGGGGGAACTCCTACAATGAGCAGTTCTTC. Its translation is CASSPGTGGNSYNEQFF.

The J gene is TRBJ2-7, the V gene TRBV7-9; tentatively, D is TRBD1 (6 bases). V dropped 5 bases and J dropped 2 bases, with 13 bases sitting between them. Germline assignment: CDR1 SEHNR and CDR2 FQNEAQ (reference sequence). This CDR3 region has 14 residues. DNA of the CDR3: TGTGCCAGCAGCATATACAGGGACCCCTACGAGCAGTACTTC. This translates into CASSIYRDPYEQYF.

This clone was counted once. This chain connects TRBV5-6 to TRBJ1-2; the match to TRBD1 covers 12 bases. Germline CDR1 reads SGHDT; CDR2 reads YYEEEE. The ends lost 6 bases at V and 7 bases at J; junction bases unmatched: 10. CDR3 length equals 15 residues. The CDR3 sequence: CASKRRDRGLSGYTF. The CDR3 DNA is TGTGCCAGCAAGCGCCGGGACAGGGGGCTCTCTGGCTACACCTTC.

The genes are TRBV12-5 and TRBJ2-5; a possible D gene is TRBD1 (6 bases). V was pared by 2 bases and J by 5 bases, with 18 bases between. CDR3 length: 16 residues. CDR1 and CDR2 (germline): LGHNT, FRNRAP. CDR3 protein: CASGLFTGMGLETQYF. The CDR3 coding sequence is TGTGCTAGTGGTTTGTTTACAGGGATGGGGTTGGAGACCCAGTACTTC.

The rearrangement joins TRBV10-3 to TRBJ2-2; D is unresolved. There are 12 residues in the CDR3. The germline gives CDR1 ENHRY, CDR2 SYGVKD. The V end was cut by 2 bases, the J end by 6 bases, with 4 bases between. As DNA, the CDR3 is TGTGCCATCAGTGAGATAGCCGGGGAGCTGTTTTTT. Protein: CAISEIAGELFF.

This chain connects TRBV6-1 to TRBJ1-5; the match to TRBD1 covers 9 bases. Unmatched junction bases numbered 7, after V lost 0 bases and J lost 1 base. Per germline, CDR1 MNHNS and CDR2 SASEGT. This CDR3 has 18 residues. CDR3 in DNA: TGTGCCAGCAGTGAAGCACCGGGACAGGGAATGAGCAATCAGCCCCAGCATTTT. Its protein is CASSEAPGQGMSNQPQHF.

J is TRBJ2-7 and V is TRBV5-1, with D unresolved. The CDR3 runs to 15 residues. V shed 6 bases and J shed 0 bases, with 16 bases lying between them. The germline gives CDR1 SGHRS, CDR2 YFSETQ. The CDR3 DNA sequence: TGCGCCAGCAACCCGTCACCAGGACGCTCCTACGAGCAGTACTTC. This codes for CASNPSPGRSYEQYF.

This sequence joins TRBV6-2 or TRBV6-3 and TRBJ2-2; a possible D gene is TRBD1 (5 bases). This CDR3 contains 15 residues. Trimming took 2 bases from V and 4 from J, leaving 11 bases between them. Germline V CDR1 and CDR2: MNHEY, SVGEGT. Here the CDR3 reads CASSYTGIGTGELFF. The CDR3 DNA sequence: TGTGCCAGCAGTTACACAGGTATAGGCACCGGGGAGCTGTTTTTT.

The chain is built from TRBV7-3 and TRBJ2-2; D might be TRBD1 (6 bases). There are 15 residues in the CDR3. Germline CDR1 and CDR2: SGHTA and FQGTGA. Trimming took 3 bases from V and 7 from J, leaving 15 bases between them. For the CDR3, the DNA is TGTGCCAGCAGCTTCTCAGGACAGCAGAACGGGGAGCTGTTTTTT. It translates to CASSFSGQQNGELFF.

DNA of the CDR3: TGTGCCAGCAGCCAAGCGCCAATAGATGCCTTATCAGATACGCAGTATTTT. Encoded protein: CASSQAPIDALSDTQYF. The genes are TRBV4-2 and TRBJ2-3; no reliable D call. V dropped 1 base and J dropped 4 bases, with 18 bases sitting between them. Germline V gives CDR1 LGHNA, CDR2 YNFKEQ. This CDR3 region has 17 residues.

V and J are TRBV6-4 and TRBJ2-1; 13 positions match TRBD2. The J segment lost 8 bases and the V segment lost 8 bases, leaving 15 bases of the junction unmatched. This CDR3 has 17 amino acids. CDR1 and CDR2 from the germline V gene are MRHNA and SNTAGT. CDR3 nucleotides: TGTGCCAGCCCAAAAGGGGGACTAGCGGGGCCCCGGGATGAGCAGTTCTTC. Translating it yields CASPKGGLAGPRDEQFF.

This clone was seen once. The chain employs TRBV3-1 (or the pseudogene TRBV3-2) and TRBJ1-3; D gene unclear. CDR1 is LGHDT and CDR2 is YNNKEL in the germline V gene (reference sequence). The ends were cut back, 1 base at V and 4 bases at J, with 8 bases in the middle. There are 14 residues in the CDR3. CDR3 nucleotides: TGTGCCAGCAGCCAAGGAGGGTTGGGAAACACCATATATTTT. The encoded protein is CASSQGGLGNTIYF.

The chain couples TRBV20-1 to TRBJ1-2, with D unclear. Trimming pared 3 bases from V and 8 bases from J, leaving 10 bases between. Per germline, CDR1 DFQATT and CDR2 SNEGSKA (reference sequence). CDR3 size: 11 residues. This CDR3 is CSASPIEGYTF. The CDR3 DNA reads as TGCAGTGCTAGTCCTATAGAGGGCTACACCTTC.